This T cell receptor (beta chain) is drawn from a study of cytotoxic CD8 clonotypes in ibrutinib-treated CLL. As for the study in general: Responses: approximately 24 partial, 2 complete; after median approximately six years, about 15 stayed remitted, 12 progressed. Once patients had received a median 12 months of treatment, range 6 to 36, response samples were obtained. General study points: Few clonotypes were public, and these shrank or held steady under treatment.

With sequencing, the targeted depth ranged from 1 in 200,000 to 1 in 1 million T cells. Clones were read by immunoSEQ multiplex PCR, and TCRdb kept only the in-frame ones, dropping some. The sample carries 150,000 to 200,000 clones, roughly 84% recorded once. The CDR3 spans 13 residues. V lost 6 bases and J lost 4, with 13 bases in between. CDR1 is SQVTM, CDR2 ANQGSEA, per germline. Concerning this clone itself: The antigen is not known.

The chain combines TRBV29-1 with TRBJ1-3; weak D call: TRBD1 (5 bases). This material consisted of PBMCs, taken at disease progression, from a patient treated with ibrutinib. This clonotype originated in a human donor with chronic lymphocytic leukemia. Written as DNA, the CDR3 is TGCAGCGTAGTAGGGACCTACGGAAACACCATATATTTT. Translation gives CSVVGTYGNTIYF. The full variable domain, rest sourced from reference TRBV29-1 and TRBJ1-3, is SAVISQKPSRDICQRGTSLTIQCQVDSQVTMMFWYRQQPGQSLTLIATANQGSEATYESGFVIDKFPISRPNLTFSTLTVSNMSPEDSSIYLCSVVGTYGNTIYFGEGSWLTVV.